These 18 T cell receptor beta chains came from one sample sequenced in a study of graft-versus-host responses after intestinal transplantation. Antigen specificity for these receptors is unknown. TCRdb keeps only in-frame clones here, not all; method: immunoSEQ multiplex PCR. Seen here are some 92,000 clones, roughly 92% observed once, and the top ten hold about 0.29%. The material sequenced was unstimulated CD4+ T cells sorted from spleen or lymph node cells, taken before intestinal transplant. These receptors were collected from a human donor who received an intestinal transplant.

This chain links TRBV6-6 with TRBJ2-5; TRBD1 matches 7 bases. This CDR3 is built from 13 residues. Germline trimming cut 5 bases from V and 5 bases from J; bases unmatched to any gene: 5. CDR1 is MNHNY and CDR2 is SVGAGI in the germline V gene (reference sequence). The CDR3 region has the DNA TGTGCCAGCAGTAGGGGGCGCAGGGAGACCCAGTACTTC. It encodes CASSRGRRETQYF.

The chain joins TRBV30 to TRBJ1-1; possible D gene TRBD1, 5 bases. V was pared by 4 bases and J by 4 bases, with 10 bases between. The germline CDR1 and CDR2 sequences are GTSNPN and SVGIG (reference sequence). This CDR3 spans 12 amino acids. The DNA of the CDR3 is TGTGCCTGGACCCCAGGGATCACTGAAGCTTTCTTT. It is translated as CAWTPGITEAFF.

This clone occurred once. The chain combines TRBV27 with TRBJ2-7, with a tentative D call TRBD1 (5 bases). This CDR3 has 15 residues. Germline lookup yields CDR1 MNHEY and CDR2 SMNVEV (reference sequence). V was shortened by 5 bases and J by 6 bases, with 20 bases between the two germline ends. The CDR3 region is CASSGRQRPPFEQYF. The CDR3 nucleotides are TGTGCCAGCAGTGGAAGACAGCGCCCGCCATTCGAGCAGTACTTC.

The CDR3 sequence: CASTPRGENEQFF. CDR3 nucleotides: TGCGCCAGCACCCCACGCGGGGAGAATGAGCAGTTCTTC. V usage is TRBV5-1 and J usage is TRBJ2-1; tentatively, D is TRBD2 (6 bases). The length of the CDR3 is 13 residues. V lost 6 bases, J lost 7 bases, and 14 bases lay in between. CDR1 SGHRS and CDR2 YFSETQ come from the germline V gene.

This CDR3 reads CASSPRDRGANEQYF. As DNA, the CDR3 is TGTGCCAGCAGCCCCCGGGACAGGGGGGCCAACGAGCAGTACTTC. This sequence joins TRBV6-1 and TRBJ2-7, with 11 bases aligning to TRBD1. CDR3 length equals 15 residues. The junction had 9 bases not matched to a gene; V was cut back by 6 bases and J by 5 bases. The germline gives CDR1 MNHNS, CDR2 SASEGT.

The genes are TRBV9 and TRBJ2-7, with TRBD1 matching over 9 bases. CDR1 and CDR2 (germline): SGDLS, YYNGEE. The V and J ends lost 0 bases and 7 bases, in that order; junction bases with no gene match: 8. The CDR3 totals 15 residues. CDR3 residues: CASSVAPGTGSEQYF. The CDR3 DNA is TGTGCCAGCAGCGTAGCCCCCGGGACAGGGTCGGAGCAGTACTTC.

This chain links TRBV7-7 with TRBJ2-3; D is possibly TRBD1 or TRBD2 (5 bases each). The CDR3 loop spans 14 amino acids. CDR1 SSHAT and CDR2 FNYEAQ come from the germline V gene (reference sequence). The ends were cut back, 5 bases at V and 0 bases at J, with 9 bases in the middle. The chain's CDR3 is CASSQGASTDTQYF. CDR3 nucleotide sequence: TGTGCCAGCAGCCAGGGAGCTAGCACAGATACGCAGTATTTT.

The chain combines TRBV6-5 with TRBJ2-3; 8 nucleotides match TRBD1. The CDR3 has 15 residues. Germline CDR1 reads MNHEY; CDR2 reads SVGAGI. Trimming cost V 6 bases and J 2 bases; bases outside gene matches: 7. The CDR3 region has the DNA TGTGCCAGCAGCGACAGGGGCCTTCCCACAGATACGCAGTATTTT. Residues: CASSDRGLPTDTQYF.

The chain employs TRBV6-5 and TRBJ1-5; possibly TRBD1 for D (6 bases). Germline loops: CDR1 MNHEY, CDR2 SVGAGI. V shed 5 bases and J shed 5 bases, with 10 bases lying between them. CDR3 length: 13 amino acids. The CDR3 reads CASSQQGYQPQHF. DNA of the CDR3: TGTGCCAGCAGTCAACAGGGCTATCAGCCCCAGCATTTT.

This clone was seen a few times. V is TRBV5-6 and J is TRBJ2-3; D is unclear. The CDR3 spans 13 residues. Trimming cost V 0 bases and J 2 bases, with 4 bases left between them. Germline CDR1 is SGHDT and CDR2 is YYEEEE. The CDR3 region is CASSLGSTDTQYF. CDR3 bases: TGTGCCAGCAGCTTGGGTTCCACAGATACGCAGTATTTT.

This clone was counted a single time. V gene TRBV5-4 combines with J gene TRBJ2-7; 16 bases agree with TRBD2. From germline, CDR1 is SGHNT and CDR2 YYREEE (reference sequence). V gave up 4 bases and J gave up 2 bases; unmatched junction bases: 6. The CDR3 contains 17 residues. The CDR3 here is CASSTGLAGGAAYEQYF. CDR3 nucleotide sequence: TGTGCCAGCAGCACGGGACTAGCGGGAGGGGCTGCCTACGAGCAGTACTTC.

The chain employs TRBV6-5 and TRBJ1-2, with TRBD1 matching 9 bases. Germline-derived CDR1 and CDR2 are MNHEY and SVGAGI. The length of the CDR3 is 13 residues. The V and J ends lost 7 bases and 8 bases, in that order; junction bases with no gene match: 8. The CDR3 here is CASTLGQGGGYTF. CDR3 sequence (DNA): TGTGCCAGCACCCTGGGACAGGGTGGAGGCTACACCTTC.

This chain connects TRBV19 to TRBJ1-6; D is perhaps TRBD1 (6 bases). Germline V lookup: CDR1 LNHDA, CDR2 SQIVND (reference sequence). With 3 bases removed from V and 5 bases from J, the gap between germline ends came to 8 bases. The CDR3 covers 14 residues. CDR3 protein: CASSITGNNSPLHF. CDR3 coding DNA: TGTGCCAGTAGTATCACAGGGAATAATTCACCCCTCCACTTT.

This chain joins TRBV28 and TRBJ2-1; 7 nucleotides line up with TRBD2. Per germline, CDR1 MDHEN and CDR2 SYDVKM. The J segment lost 3 bases and the V segment lost 5 bases, leaving 13 bases of the junction unmatched. This CDR3 is built from 17 residues. This CDR3 is CASSPLPGTTHYNEQFF. The CDR3 DNA is TGTGCCAGCAGTCCACTACCCGGGACTACGCACTACAATGAGCAGTTCTTC.

The V and J genes are TRBV18 and TRBJ1-6; a weak D match, TRBD1 (5 bases). Trimming left V 3 bases short and J 10 bases short, with 19 bases between. Germline V gene data show CDR1 as KGHSH and CDR2 as LQKENI. The CDR3 extends over 16 amino acids. This CDR3 is CASSPVAGTGGSPLHF. As DNA, the CDR3 is TGTGCCAGCTCACCGGTGGCAGGGACCGGAGGCTCACCCCTCCACTTT.

The CDR3 region has the DNA TGTGCCAGCAGCCGCTTCAGACAGGAGGAAAAACTGTTTTTT. Translating gives CASSRFRQEEKLFF. This chain uses TRBV5-4 with TRBJ1-4; D is possibly TRBD1 (6 bases). CDR1 and CDR2 (germline): SGHNT, YYREEE (reference sequence). V dropped 4 bases and J dropped 8 bases, with 15 bases sitting between them. The CDR3 has 14 residues.

The gene calls are TRBV10-3 and TRBJ2-1; 7 bases are shared with TRBD2. The CDR3 runs 14 residues. The germline CDR1 and CDR2 sequences are ENHRY and SYGVKD. J lost 7 bases, V lost 5 bases, and 8 bases had no gene match. The CDR3 region is CAISSSGTVNEQFF. The CDR3 DNA reads TGTGCCATCAGTTCCAGCGGGACGGTTAATGAGCAGTTCTTC.

The chain couples TRBV29-1 to TRBJ2-7; D is perhaps TRBD1 (6 bases). Looked up from germline, CDR1 is SQVTM and CDR2 is ANQGSEA. Between the trimmed V and J ends, which lost 4 bases and 0 bases, there was a span of 22 bases. The CDR3 covers 17 residues. The CDR3 nucleotides are TGCAGCGTTGGTGACAGGACTCCCGTATTGGACTCCTACGAGCAGTACTTC. Its translation: CSVGDRTPVLDSYEQYF.